This TCR beta chain was identified in a study of CD8 T cells in Susac syndrome. Deletions cut 7 bases from V and 7 bases from J, with 10 bases between. The CDR3 has 12 residues. Per the germline V gene, CDR1 is MNHNS and CDR2 is SASEGT. To note about this clonotype: Antigen: not known.

The study sequenced TCR beta in blood CD8+ and CD4+ T cells. Purification of the CD8+ and CD4+ T cells relied on negative isolation, and TEMRA cells underwent FACS enrichment. About 0.5 to 1 ug RNA was reverse transcribed with random hexamers. The CDR3 of TCR beta was amplified by immunoSEQ multiplex PCR across 54 Vbeta and 13 Jbeta. TCRdb reanalysed the immunoSEQ multiplex PCR reads using MiXCR and keeps one entry per CDR3 protein. Altogether 150,000 to 200,000 distinct CDR3 sequences are present, about 91% being singletons, with the ten largest covering around 0.1%. Whole-study findings and limits: The CD4+ T cell repertoires of Susac syndrome were found to show no clonal expansion.

The TCR originated in a human donor with Susac syndrome. V is TRBV6-1 and J is TRBJ1-4; no definite D call. The sample comprised CD4+ T cells from PBMCs. The CDR3, as DNA: TGTGCCAGCAATCGGGAGGGTGAAAAACTGTTTTTT. It is translated as CASNREGEKLFF.